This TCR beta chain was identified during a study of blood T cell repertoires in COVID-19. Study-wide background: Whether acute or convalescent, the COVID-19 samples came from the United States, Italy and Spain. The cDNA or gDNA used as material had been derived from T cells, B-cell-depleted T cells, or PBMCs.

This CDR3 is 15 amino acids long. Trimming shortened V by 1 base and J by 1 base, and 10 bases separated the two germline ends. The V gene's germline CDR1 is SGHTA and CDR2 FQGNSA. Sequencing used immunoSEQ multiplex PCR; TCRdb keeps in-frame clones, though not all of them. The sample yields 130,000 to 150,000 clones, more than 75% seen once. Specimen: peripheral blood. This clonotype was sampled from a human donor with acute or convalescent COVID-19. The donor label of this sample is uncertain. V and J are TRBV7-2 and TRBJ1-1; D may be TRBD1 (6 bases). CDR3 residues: CASSLGGLGNTEAFF. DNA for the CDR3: TGTGCCAGCAGCTTAGGGGGGCTTGGGAACACTGAAGCTTTCTTT.